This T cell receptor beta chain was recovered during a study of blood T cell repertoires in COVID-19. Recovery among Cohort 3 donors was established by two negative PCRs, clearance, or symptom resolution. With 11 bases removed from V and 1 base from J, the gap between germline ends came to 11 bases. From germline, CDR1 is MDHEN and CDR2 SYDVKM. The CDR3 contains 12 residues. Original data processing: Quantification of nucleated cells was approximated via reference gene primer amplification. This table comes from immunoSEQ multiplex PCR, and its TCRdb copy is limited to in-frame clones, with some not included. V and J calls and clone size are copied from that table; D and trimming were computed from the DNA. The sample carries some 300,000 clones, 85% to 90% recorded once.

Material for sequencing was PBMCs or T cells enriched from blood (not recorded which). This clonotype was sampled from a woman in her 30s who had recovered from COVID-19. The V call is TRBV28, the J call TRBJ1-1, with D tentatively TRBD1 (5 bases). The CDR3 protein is CAGRGPNTEAFF. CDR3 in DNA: TGTGCCGGGCGGGGACCGAACACTGAAGCTTTCTTT.